This T cell receptor beta chain appears in the sequencing data of a study of T-cell memory formation after mild COVID-19 listed by TCRdb under 2021. Notes on the research overall: TCR sequence clusters from the two donors were found to be largely donor specific. The cohort comprised two young, previously healthy adult volunteers, one female and one male. Longitudinal TCRalpha and TCRbeta repertoire sequencing tracked T-cell clones expanding and contracting after mild COVID-19 in two donors. General study outcomes and caveats: Some responding clones were detected in pre-infection memory, which suggested that pre-existing cross-reactive memory T cells had joined the SARS-CoV-2 response. Only a couple of mild cases were covered in the study, and larger cohorts including severe cases with pre-infection samples were considered necessary. Contracting CD4+ clones were located mainly in the CM and EM memory subsets, whereas CD8+ clones were found to be enriched in EMRA. SARS-CoV-2 specificity of the second-wave clones peaking on day 37 was not confirmed. From day 15 to 85, contracting clones showed balanced CD4/CD8 phenotypes, whereas a second wave of clones that expanded from day 15 to 37 leaned towards CD4+.

The V end loses 5 bases and the J end loses 0 bases, and a stretch of 12 bases separates them. The CDR3 holds 15 amino acids from the cysteine to the phenylalanine. The CDR3 DNA has 45 bases and is translated from base 1. CDR1 and CDR2 (SGHRS, YFSETQ) derive from the germline V gene. Ficoll-Paque density gradient centrifugation was the method used to isolate PBMCs. Turning to this clonotype: Its specific antigen is unknown. The input lacks base qualities; no much larger clone sits a single base away.

For sequencing, an Illumina NovaSeq 6000 was employed. cDNA libraries for TCRalpha and TCRbeta were prepared by 5'RACE using constant-segment primers, with sample barcodes and unique molecular identifiers added. RNA was extracted from every sample with Trizol reagent. Library amplification was performed in two PCR steps, and a second sample barcode and Illumina TruSeq adapters were introduced in the second step. The libraries were sequenced on an Illumina NovaSeq using 2 x 150 bp paired-end reads. The source study handled its data this way. The reads were demultiplexed and collapsed into UMI-guided consensus sequences using migec v1.2.7. Using mixcr v2.1.11, UMI consensuses were aligned to TRA and TRB V and J templates and then assembled into clonotypes. Clonotypes were classified as expanded or contracted when called significant by both edgeR and NoisET, with noise models trained on biological replicates. For edgeR calls, a false discovery rate-adjusted p below 0.01 and a log2 fold-change threshold of 1 were applied. As an exploratory analysis of dynamics, max-normalized trajectories of the 1000 most abundant clonotypes were examined by PCA with hierarchical clustering. The CD4 or CD8 phenotype of responding clones was assigned using the separately sequenced CD4+ and CD8+ repertoires. The public reads were quality trimmed at Q25 with fastp and then assembled into clones with MiXCR by TCRdb, keeping productive beta chains. Entries that share a CDR3 protein sequence are merged under the most common genes and DNA. TCRdb's processing, not the authors' own work, is the source of the V and J calls. Here the sample has 250,000 to 350,000 distinct CDR3 sequences; over 11% occur a single time. In total, the top ten clones hold roughly a fifth of the sample.

The sequenced material came from PBMCs or a T cell subset sorted from them (not recorded which). The chain links TRBV5-1 with TRBJ1-5, with the D gene not clear enough to name. The clonotype was recovered from a man aged 18 to 30 who had mild COVID-19 (a few samples of this study predate the infection). The sample titles of this study are shuffled in the database, so cell type and time point are left out; the donor was told from shared clones. The CDR3 region: CASSLGLYSNQPQHF. At the DNA level, the sequence is TGCGCCAGCAGTCTTGGACTTTATAGCAATCAGCCCCAGCATTTT.